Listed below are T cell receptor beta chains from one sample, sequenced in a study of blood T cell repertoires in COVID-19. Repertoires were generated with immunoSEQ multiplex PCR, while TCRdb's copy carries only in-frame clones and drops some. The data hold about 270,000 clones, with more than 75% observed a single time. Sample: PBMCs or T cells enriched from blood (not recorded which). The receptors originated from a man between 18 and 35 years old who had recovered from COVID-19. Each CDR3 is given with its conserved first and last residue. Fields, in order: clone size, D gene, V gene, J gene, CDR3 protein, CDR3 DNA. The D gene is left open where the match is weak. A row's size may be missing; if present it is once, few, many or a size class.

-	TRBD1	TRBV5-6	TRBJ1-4	CASSLRQGEKLFF	TGTGCCAGCAGTTTACGACAGGGGGAAAAACTGTTTTTT
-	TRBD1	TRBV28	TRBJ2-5	CASSLAGTGMGETQYF	TGTGCCAGCAGTTTAGCCGGGACAGGAATGGGCGAGACCCAGTACTTC
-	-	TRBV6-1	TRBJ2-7	CASSEAGEADEQYF	TGTGCCAGCAGTGAAGCGGGGGAGGCGGACGAGCAGTACTTC
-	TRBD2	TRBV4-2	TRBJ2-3	CASSRVSGSGADTQYF	TGTGCCAGCAGCCGAGTGAGCGGGAGCGGGGCAGATACGCAGTATTTT
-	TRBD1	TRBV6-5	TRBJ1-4	CASSYLGQGNEKLFF	TGTGCCAGCAGTTACTTGGGACAGGGTAATGAAAAACTGTTTTTT
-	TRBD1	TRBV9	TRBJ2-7	CASSSGQGASEQYF	TGTGCCAGCAGCTCAGGACAGGGGGCTAGCGAGCAGTACTTC
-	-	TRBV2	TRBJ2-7	CASRAGQLYEQYF	TGTGCCAGCAGAGCGGGACAACTCTACGAGCAGTACTTC
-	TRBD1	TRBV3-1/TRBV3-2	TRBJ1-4	CASSYRGSGNEKLFF	TGTGCCAGCAGCTACAGGGGTTCGGGTAATGAAAAACTGTTTTTT
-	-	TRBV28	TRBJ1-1	CASRPPGDMNTEAFF	TGTGCCAGCCGCCCCCCCGGTGACATGAACACTGAAGCTTTCTTT
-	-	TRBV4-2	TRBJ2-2	CASSHTGGGTGELFF	TGTGCCAGCAGTCATACAGGGGGGGGGACCGGGGAGCTGTTTTTT
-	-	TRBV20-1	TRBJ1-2	CSASATGTNYGYTF	TGCAGTGCTAGTGCTACAGGGACTAACTATGGCTACACCTTC
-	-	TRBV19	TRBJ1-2	CASSVRAYGYTF	TGTGCCAGTAGTGTGCGGGCCTATGGCTACACCTTC
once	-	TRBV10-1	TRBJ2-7	CASSESVGTSSYEQYF	TGCGCCAGCAGTGAGTCCGTGGGGACATCATCCTACGAGCAGTACTTC
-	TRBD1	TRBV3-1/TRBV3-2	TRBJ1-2	CASSKPGQGVAYTF	TGTGCCAGCAGCAAGCCGGGACAGGGTGTGGCCTACACCTTC
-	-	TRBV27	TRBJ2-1	CASSPLESSYNEQFF	TGTGCCAGCAGTCCGCTCGAGAGCTCCTACAATGAGCAGTTCTTC
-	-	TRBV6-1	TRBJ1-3	CASSEMGTYSGNTIYF	TGTGCCAGCAGTGAAATGGGGACATACTCTGGAAACACCATATATTTT
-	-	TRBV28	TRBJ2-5	CASSFQGLAETQYF	TGTGCCAGCAGTTTCCAGGGACTCGCAGAGACCCAGTACTTC
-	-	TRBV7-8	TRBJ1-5	CASSFPPYSNQPQHF	TGTGCCAGCAGCTTCCCCCCTTATAGCAATCAGCCCCAGCATTTT
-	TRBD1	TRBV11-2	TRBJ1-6	CASSLSKPGDRYSPLHF	TGTGCCAGCAGCTTATCCAAACCAGGGGACAGGTATTCACCCCTCCACTTT
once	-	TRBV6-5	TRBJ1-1	CASRSYTEAFF	TGTGCCAGCAGGAGTTACACTGAAGCTTTCTTT
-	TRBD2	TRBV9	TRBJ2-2	CASSVTSGWNTGELFF	TGTGCCAGCAGCGTAACTAGCGGGTGGAACACCGGGGAGCTGTTTTTT
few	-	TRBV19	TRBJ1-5	CATRTGNQPQHF	TGTGCCACTCGGACTGGCAATCAGCCCCAGCATTTT
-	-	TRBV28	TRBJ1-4	CASREALNEKLFF	TGTGCCAGCCGGGAAGCGCTTAATGAAAAACTGTTTTTT
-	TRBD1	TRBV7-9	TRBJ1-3	CASTLSGGGGNTIYF	TGTGCCAGCACCCTTTCAGGGGGCGGCGGAAACACCATATATTTT
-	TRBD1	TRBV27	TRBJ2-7	CASRSRRTGGYEQYF	TGTGCCAGCAGATCGAGAAGGACAGGGGGCTACGAGCAGTACTTC
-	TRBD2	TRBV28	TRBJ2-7	CASSSPQRGEQYF	TGTGCCAGCAGTTCCCCGCAGCGGGGCGAGCAGTACTTC
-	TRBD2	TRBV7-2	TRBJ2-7	CASSLAGGADEQYF	TGTGCCAGCAGCTTAGCCGGGGGGGCCGACGAGCAGTACTTC
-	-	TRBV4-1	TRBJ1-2	CASSQEGYAGVDGYTF	TGCGCCAGCAGCCAAGAAGGGTATGCGGGCGTTGATGGCTACACCTTC
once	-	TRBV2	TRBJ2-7	CASSEATFLASPYEQYF	TGTGCCAGCAGTGAAGCGACCTTCCTAGCCTCCCCCTACGAGCAGTACTTC
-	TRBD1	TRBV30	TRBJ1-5	CAWSTGYEQPQHF	TGTGCCTGGTCGACAGGGTACGAACAGCCCCAGCATTTT
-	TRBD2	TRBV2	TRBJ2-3	CASKAGVSTDTQYF	TGTGCCAGCAAGGCGGGAGTTAGCACAGATACGCAGTATTTT
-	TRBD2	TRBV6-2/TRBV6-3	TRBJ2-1	CASSYSSSGASYNEQFF	TGTGCCAGCAGTTACTCCTCTAGCGGGGCCTCCTACAATGAGCAGTTCTTC
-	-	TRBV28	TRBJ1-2	CASSTRNYGYTF	TGTGCCAGCAGTACTCGGAACTATGGCTACACCTTC
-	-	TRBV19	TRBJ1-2	CASSTTRTHGYTF	TGTGCCAGTAGCACTACAAGGACTCACGGCTACACCTTC
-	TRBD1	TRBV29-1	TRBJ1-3	CSVKGQLSGNTIYF	TGCAGCGTAAAGGGACAGCTCTCTGGAAACACCATATATTTT
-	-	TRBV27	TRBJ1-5	CASSLGGPQPQHF	TGTGCCAGCAGTTTGGGGGGGCCTCAGCCCCAGCATTTT
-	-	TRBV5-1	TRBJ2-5	CASSPTGSYETQYF	TGCGCCAGCAGCCCTACAGGGTCCTACGAGACCCAGTACTTC
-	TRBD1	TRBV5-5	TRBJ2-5	CASMFRGPGETQYF	TGTGCCAGCATGTTTAGGGGGCCGGGGGAGACCCAGTACTTC
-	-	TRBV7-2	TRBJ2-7	CASSLNGGYEQYF	TGTGCCAGCAGCTTAAATGGCGGCTACGAGCAGTACTTC
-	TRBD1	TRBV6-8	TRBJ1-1	CANRPGTGDTEAFF	TGTGCCAACCGGCCGGGGACAGGGGACACTGAAGCTTTCTTT
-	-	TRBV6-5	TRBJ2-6	CASSSWTRRSNVLTF	TGTGCCAGCAGTTCGTGGACACGTCGGTCCAACGTCCTGACTTTC
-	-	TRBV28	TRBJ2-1	CASIAGQSDEQFF	TGTGCCAGCATAGCCGGACAGTCCGATGAGCAGTTCTTC
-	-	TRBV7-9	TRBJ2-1	CASSFMREQFF	TGTGCCAGCAGCTTCATGAGGGAGCAGTTCTTC
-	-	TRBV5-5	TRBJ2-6	CASSLAGSGANVLTF	TGTGCCAGCAGCTTGGCCGGGTCAGGGGCCAACGTCCTGACTTTC
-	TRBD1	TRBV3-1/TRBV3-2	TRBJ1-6	CASSQAQGSRNSPLHF	TGTGCCAGCAGCCAGGCACAGGGGTCTCGGAATTCACCCCTCCACTTT
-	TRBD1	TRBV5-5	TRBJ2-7	CASSITGTGFSYEQYF	TGTGCCAGCAGCATAACCGGGACAGGATTCTCCTACGAGCAGTACTTC
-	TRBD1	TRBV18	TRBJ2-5	CASSPTGSQETQYF	TGTGCCAGCTCACCGACAGGGTCCCAAGAGACCCAGTACTTC
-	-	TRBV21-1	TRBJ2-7	CASSKVRTSGPSYEQYF	TGTGCCAGCAGCAAAGTGAGGACTAGCGGTCCCTCCTACGAGCAGTACTTC
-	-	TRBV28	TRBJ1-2	CASSLERGYTF	TGTGCCAGCAGTTTAGAGAGGGGCTACACCTTC
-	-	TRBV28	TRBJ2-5	CASSLPPAYQETQYF	TGTGCCAGCAGTTTGCCGCCCGCGTACCAAGAGACCCAGTACTTC
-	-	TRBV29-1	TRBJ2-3	CSVEDQTGRQYF	TGCAGCGTTGAAGATCAGACCGGGAGGCAGTATTTT
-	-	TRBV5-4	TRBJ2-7	CASSLDGDNSYEQYF	TGTGCCAGCAGCTTAGACGGGGACAACTCCTACGAGCAGTACTTC
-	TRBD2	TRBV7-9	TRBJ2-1	CASSLIMGKGLEVYNEQFF	TGTGCCAGCAGCTTAATAATGGGAAAGGGACTAGAGGTCTACAATGAGCAGTTCTTC
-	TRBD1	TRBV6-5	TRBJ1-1	CASSYSGTGLNTEAFF	TGTGCCAGCAGTTACTCGGGGACAGGGCTGAACACTGAAGCTTTCTTT